What follows are 22 T cell receptor beta chains derived from one specimen sequenced in a study of T-cell reconstitution after alpha-beta-depleted transplantation in children. For TCRbeta, the library was prepared with unique molecular identifiers. TCRdb ran MiXCR on the PCR reads and lists one entry per CDR3 protein. The repertoire has about 260,000 distinct CDR3 sequences, around 7.5% of them found once; the top ten carry 6.3%. The sequencing here drew on PBMCs, mostly from graft donor cells, taken 180 days after TCRalphabeta/CD19-depleted stem cell transplant. These TCRs come from a male patient younger than 18 who had a stem cell transplant for acute lymphoblastic leukemia, so the T cells may come from the graft donor.

This clonotype appeared many times. The V call is TRBV5-1, the J call TRBJ2-7; 8 bases map to TRBD2. The CDR3 runs to 14 residues. J lost 1 base, V lost 1 base, and 1 base had no gene match. Germline values: CDR1 SGHRS, CDR2 YFSETQ. For the CDR3, the DNA is TGCGCCAGCAGCTTGTCTAGCGGGTCCTACGAGCAGTACTTC. Translation gives CASSLSSGSYEQYF.

In this sample, this clonotype turned up many times. CDR3 in amino acids: CSARGSATDTQYF. The CDR3, as DNA: TGCAGTGCTAGAGGCAGTGCTACAGATACGCAGTATTTT. The chain has TRBV20-1 and TRBJ2-3; D is unclear. The V end lost 1 base, the J end lost 3 bases, and 8 bases lay between the germline ends. The germline gives CDR1 DFQATT, CDR2 SNEGSKA (reference sequence). The CDR3 has 13 residues.

In its sample, this clonotype was seen many times. The chain uses TRBV6-5 and TRBJ1-2, with 10 positions matching TRBD1. V was clipped by 6 bases and J by 0 bases; unmatched bases: 1. This CDR3 is built from 14 residues. Germline CDR1 MNHEY, CDR2 SVGAGI. CDR3: CASRGTGANYGYTF. In DNA form, the CDR3 reads TGTGCCAGCAGGGGGACAGGGGCTAACTATGGCTACACCTTC.

This clonotype has a count of ten or more. J is TRBJ2-7 and V is TRBV2; D perhaps matches TRBD2 (5 bases). This CDR3 is built from 12 residues. V was trimmed by 5 bases and J by 3 bases, leaving 8 bases between them. CDR1 is SNHLY and CDR2 is FYNNEI in the germline V gene. The CDR3 sequence is CASSWEFYEQYF. The CDR3 DNA sequence: TGTGCCAGCAGTTGGGAGTTCTACGAGCAGTACTTC.

The sample holds a few counts of this clonotype. This chain uses TRBV7-2 with TRBJ2-7, with unresolved D. The CDR3 sequence is 14 residues long. The V end was cut by 1 base, the J end by 1 base, with 8 bases between. The germline gives CDR1 SGHTA, CDR2 FQGNSA. As DNA, the CDR3 is TGTGCCAGCAGCTTAGGGTACGATTCCTACGAGCAGTACTTC. Translating it yields CASSLGYDSYEQYF.

The table lists this clonotype with many counts. The J gene is TRBJ1-3, the V gene TRBV3-1; weak D call: TRBD1 (6 bases). There are 14 residues in the CDR3. V lost 6 bases and J 3 bases, leaving 12 bases between the germline ends. The germline gives CDR1 LGHDT, CDR2 YNNKEL (reference sequence). CDR3 in amino acids: CASRTGTNGNTIYF. As DNA, the CDR3 is TGTGCCAGCAGGACCGGGACAAATGGAAACACCATATATTTT.

As regards this clonotype: A much bigger clone sits one base away, suggesting this may be a read error. The chain joins TRBV5-4 to TRBJ2-2; D not certain. This CDR3 is 13 amino acids long. V was trimmed by 0 bases and J by 6 bases, leaving 6 bases between them. Germline CDR1 and CDR2: SGHNT and YYREEE (reference sequence). The CDR3: CASSLGLPGELFF. CDR3 in DNA: TGTGCCAGCAGCTTGGGGCTGCCCGGGGAGCTGTTTTTT.

At least ten counts were recorded for this clonotype. V gene TRBV2 combines with J gene TRBJ2-7, with a weak D call TRBD2 (5 bases). This CDR3 is 11 amino acids long. CDR1 and CDR2 from the germline V gene are SNHLY and FYNNEI. Deletions cut 6 bases from V and 7 bases from J, with 10 bases between. CDR3 amino acids: CASRWEREQYF. DNA of the CDR3: TGTGCCAGCAGGTGGGAGAGGGAGCAGTACTTC.

This clonotype was counted ten times or more. The chain combines TRBV7-2 with TRBJ1-5, with D possibly being TRBD1 (5 bases). Germline V lookup: CDR1 SGHTA, CDR2 FQGNSA. CDR3 size: 14 residues. The germline V and J ends were trimmed by 1 base and 5 bases, with 9 bases remaining between them. This chain's CDR3 is CASSLVVGDQPQHF. For the CDR3, the DNA is TGTGCCAGCAGCTTAGTGGTAGGGGATCAGCCCCAGCATTTT.

This clonotype was seen ten or more times. The chain joins TRBV10-3 to TRBJ1-1; D not resolved. The CDR3 sequence is 12 residues long. Trimming pared 6 bases from V and 3 bases from J, leaving 8 bases between. Per germline, CDR1 ENHRY and CDR2 SYGVKD. This CDR3 is CAISNSYTEAFF. In DNA form, the CDR3 reads TGTGCCATCAGCAACTCCTACACTGAAGCTTTCTTT.

The chain has TRBV29-1 and TRBJ1-4, with D possibly matching TRBD1 (6 bases). There are 14 residues in the CDR3. Germline V gene data show CDR1 as SQVTM and CDR2 as ANQGSEA. Trimming took off 7 bases at V and 2 bases at J, with 14 bases between the two ends. CDR3 amino acids: CSGYRDSTNEKLFF. The CDR3, as DNA: TGCAGCGGGTACAGGGATTCTACTAATGAAAAACTGTTTTTT.

This clonotype was observed at least ten times. The chain is built from TRBV7-2 and TRBJ1-4; 9 bases match TRBD1. The CDR3 extends over 15 amino acids. Germline lookup yields CDR1 SGHTA and CDR2 FQGNSA. J lost 7 bases, V lost 1 base, and 4 bases had no gene match. CDR3 residues: CASSLVGTGREKLFF. DNA for the CDR3: TGTGCCAGCAGCTTAGTAGGGACAGGGCGTGAAAAACTGTTTTTT.

This clonotype has ten or more counts. The V gene is TRBV4-3, the J gene TRBJ1-6; D unclear. The CDR3 is 15 residues long. Germline values: CDR1 LGHNA, CDR2 YSLEER. Between the trimmed V and J ends, which lost 4 bases and 7 bases, there was a span of 14 bases. The CDR3 sequence is CASSPRTSDNSPLHF. Here the CDR3 DNA reads TGCGCCAGCAGCCCCCGGACTTCCGACAATTCACCCCTCCACTTT.

This clonotype was found many times. The germline gene is not matched at one end of the junction; a read error may be the cause. The V and J genes are TRBV29-1 and TRBJ2-7; no clear D gene. This CDR3 has 13 amino acids. The germline V gene has CDR1 SQVTM and CDR2 ANQGSEA. CDR3 nucleotide sequence: TGCAGCGTTGACGGTGTCGGAGTGGACGAGCATTACTTC. Residues: CSVDGVGVDEHYF.

This clonotype was recorded many times. CDR3 residues: CATSAPPGALYNEQFF. In DNA form, the CDR3 reads TGTGCCACCAGTGCCCCCCCTGGCGCCCTTTACAATGAGCAGTTCTTC. The chain recombines TRBV24-1 with TRBJ2-1; D gene unclear. The CDR3 is 16 residues long. Germline V gene sequence: CDR1 KGHDR, CDR2 SFDVKD. V was clipped by 5 bases and J by 4 bases, with 17 bases between them.

In this sample, this clonotype turned up many times. CDR3 in amino acids: CSASLNTEAFF. Here the CDR3 DNA reads TGCAGTGCTAGCTTGAACACTGAAGCTTTCTTT. The chain has TRBV20-1 and TRBJ1-1; D is unresolved. V gave up 3 bases and J gave up 0 bases, with 2 bases separating them. This CDR3 is 11 amino acids long. Germline lookup yields CDR1 DFQATT and CDR2 SNEGSKA (reference sequence).

This clonotype has ten or more counts. V usage is TRBV2 and J usage is TRBJ1-1; maybe TRBD1 (5 bases). The CDR3 has 14 residues. V was shortened by 0 bases and J by 6 bases, with 11 bases between the two germline ends. Germline loops: CDR1 SNHLY, CDR2 FYNNEI. DNA of the CDR3: TGTGCCAGCAGTGAAGCGCAGGGCAGCCCTGAAGCTTTCTTT. Its translation is CASSEAQGSPEAFF.

As to this clonotype: Possible read error: a much larger clone is one base away. The chain uses TRBV7-3 and TRBJ2-3; TRBD2 agrees at 8 bases. This CDR3 region has 16 residues. The junction had 8 bases not matched to a gene; V was cut back by 5 bases and J by 1 base. Germline CDR1 reads SGHTA; CDR2 reads FQGTGA. The CDR3 sequence is CASSAAPGLGTDTQYF. The CDR3 bases are TGTGCCAGCAGCGCCGCCCCGGGACTAGGCACAGATACGCAGTATTTT. Looking up the rest from reference TRBV7-3 and TRBJ2-3 gives the full variable domain: GAGVSQTPSNKVTEKGKYVELRCDPISGHTALYWYRQSLGQGPEFLIYFQGTGAADDSGLPNDRFFAVRPEGSVSTLKIQRTERGDSAVYLCASSAAPGLGTDTQYFGPGTRLTVL.

Concerning this clonotype itself: A much larger clonotype is one base distant, so this may be a read error. The chain links TRBV5-1 to TRBJ2-3; a possible D gene is TRBD2 (6 bases). CDR1 SGHRS and CDR2 YFSETQ come from the germline V gene. V lost 4 bases and J 2 bases, leaving 17 bases between the germline ends. The CDR3 has 16 residues. CDR3 sequence (DNA): TGCGCCAGCAGCAGGGAGGCTTCGGGTGTCACAGATACGCAGTATTTT. It translates to CASSREASGVTDTQYF.

This clonotype appeared many times. This chain joins TRBV11-2 and TRBJ1-1; D call uncertain. V was cut by 2 bases and J by 1 base, with 11 bases left in between. CDR1 is SGHAT and CDR2 is FQNNGV in the germline V gene. The CDR3 is 15 amino acids. The CDR3, as DNA: TGTGCCAGCAGCTTAAATTCGGGATGGAACACTGAAGCTTTCTTT. It specifies CASSLNSGWNTEAFF.

The chain joins TRBV5-1 to TRBJ1-1; 8 nucleotides line up with TRBD1. CDR1 is SGHRS, CDR2 YFSETQ, per germline. This CDR3 spans 17 amino acids. Trimming took 0 bases from V and 4 from J; bases not matched to a gene: 11. Written as DNA, the CDR3 is TGCGCCAGCAGCTTGGTACCCTGGACAGGGAGGGGCACTGAAGCTTTCTTT. It is translated as CASSLVPWTGRGTEAFF.

This clonotype was recorded at least ten times. This chain links TRBV20-1 with TRBJ2-7; D is perhaps TRBD2 (6 bases). V shed 0 bases and J shed 0 bases, with 15 bases lying between them. Germline CDR1 and CDR2: DFQATT and SNEGSKA (reference sequence). CDR3 size: 16 residues. Here the CDR3 DNA reads TGCAGTGCTAGAGACCCAATGCGGGGCAGCTCCTACGAGCAGTACTTC. The encoded protein is CSARDPMRGSSYEQYF.